These 29 T cell receptor beta chains were all obtained from the same sample, sequenced in a study of CD8 T cells in ankylosing spondylitis. TCRdb re-derived calls from the 5' RACE reads in MiXCR, one entry per CDR3 protein. Here the sample spans 160,000 or so distinct CDR3 sequences, 8.5% to 10% being singletons. The sequenced material came from blood, either unsorted or a sorted T cell fraction (not recorded which). Receptors were obtained from a female donor with ankylosing spondylitis or in good health (not recorded which).

In the case of this clonotype: Being one base from a much bigger clone, this may be a read error. The chain carries TRBV10-3 and TRBJ2-7; the D gene could be TRBD1 or TRBD2 (5 bases each). Germline V gives CDR1 ENHRY, CDR2 SYGVKD. This CDR3 has 12 residues. The CDR3 DNA sequence: TGTGTCATCAGACTGGGGACCGACGAGCAGTACTTC. Translating it yields CVIRLGTDEQYF.

This clonotype has more than one count but fewer than ten. V usage is TRBV4-3 and J usage is TRBJ1-2; weak D call: TRBD1 (5 bases). This CDR3 is 14 amino acids long. CDR1 and CDR2 (germline): LGHNA, YSLEER. Trimming shortened V by 0 bases and J by 6 bases, and 11 bases separated the two germline ends. The CDR3 loop is CASSQDTGMNGYTF. The CDR3 nucleotides read TGCGCCAGCAGCCAAGATACAGGTATGAATGGCTACACCTTC.

V usage is TRBV20-1 and J usage is TRBJ2-1; no firm D call. The J call is uncertain, as TRBJ2-7 better fits the DNA end. The CDR3 extends over 13 amino acids. In germline, CDR1 is DFQATT, CDR2 SNEGSKA (reference sequence). The chain's CDR3 is CSARGEIHNEQYF. The CDR3 DNA reads TGCAGTGCTAGGGGCGAGATCCACAATGAGCAGTACTTC.

This clonotype has only a few counts. The gene calls are TRBV11-2 and TRBJ2-1, with 10 bases identical to TRBD1. V trimming: 4 bases; J trimming: 4 bases; junction bases outside the gene matches: 13. The CDR3 loop spans 18 amino acids. Germline V lookup: CDR1 SGHAT, CDR2 FQNNGV. CDR3: CASSYGQGGIGRYNEQFF. The DNA of the CDR3 is TGTGCCAGCAGCTACGGACAGGGGGGGATAGGACGGTACAATGAGCAGTTCTTC.

This clonotype has just a few counts. V and J are TRBV10-2 and TRBJ2-5; 7 bases agree with TRBD2. With V trimmed by 2 bases and J by 2 bases, 5 bases remained unmatched. This CDR3 contains 15 residues. Germline CDR1 reads WSHSY; CDR2 reads SAAADI. This chain's CDR3 is CASSEVAGPQETQYF. The CDR3, as DNA: TGCGCCAGCAGTGAGGTAGCGGGCCCTCAAGAGACCCAGTACTTC.

The chain combines TRBV10-3 with TRBJ2-3, with 8 bases aligning to TRBD1. CDR3 length equals 14 residues. Germline lookup yields CDR1 ENHRY and CDR2 SYGVKD. J was trimmed by 4 bases and V by 7 bases; bases with no gene match: 7. The CDR3 coding sequence is TGTGCCATCAAGCCGGGACAGGCGCCAGATACGCAGTATTTT. Protein: CAIKPGQAPDTQYF.

This clonotype was picked up many times. This chain joins TRBV7-9 and TRBJ2-5; unclear D gene. The germline gives CDR1 SEHNR, CDR2 FQNEAQ (reference sequence). V lost 5 bases and J 1 base, leaving 8 bases between the germline ends. The CDR3 is 13 residues long. The CDR3 sequence: CASSPGPQETQYF. The CDR3 DNA follows: TGTGCCAGCAGCCCGGGCCCCCAAGAGACCCAGTACTTC.

This clonotype showed up just a few times. The chain couples TRBV7-8 to TRBJ2-1, with 10 nucleotides matching TRBD2. CDR1 is SGHVS and CDR2 is FQNEAQ in the germline V gene. The CDR3 covers 16 residues. Losses at the gene ends were 5 bases for V and 4 bases for J; bases not matched to a gene: 8. CDR3 nucleotide sequence: TGTGCCAGCAGCCCACCCGGGACTAGCGCATACAATGAGCAGTTCTTC. Its translation: CASSPPGTSAYNEQFF.

About this clonotype: Without the conserved terminal phenylalanine or tryptophan, this CDR3 likely stems from a read error. The DNA is omitted, as the CDR3 cannot be located on it reliably, and the CDR3 follows TCRdb's listing. The rearrangement uses TRBV20-1 and TRBJ2-7; TRBD1 reflects the table's D call only, with no check against the DNA. The CDR3 length is 15 residues, termini included. Germline V gives CDR1 DFQATT, CDR2 SNEGSKA (reference sequence). The CDR3: CSARGPGHPQGAKYI.

The table lists this clonotype with a few counts. The chain has TRBV27 and TRBJ2-1; 10 positions match TRBD2. The CDR3 contains 17 residues. With V trimmed by 3 bases and J by 7 bases, 12 bases remained unmatched. Germline CDR1 MNHEY, CDR2 SMNVEV (reference sequence). The CDR3 DNA sequence: TGTGCCAGCAGTTTCGCTAGCGGGAGTCCCGATGGGAATGAGCAGTTCTTC. Its translation: CASSFASGSPDGNEQFF.

This clonotype was counted only a few times. The CDR3 sequence is CASSLGREGNTGELFF. The CDR3 nucleotides are TGTGCCAGCAGCTTAGGGCGGGAGGGGAACACCGGGGAGCTGTTTTTT. The rearrangement links TRBV7-6 to TRBJ2-2, with 9 bases aligning to TRBD2. The CDR3 contains 16 residues. Germline values: CDR1 SGHVS, CDR2 FNYEAQ. The trim removed 1 base at V and 1 base at J, leaving 1 base unmatched. Full variable domain (rest looked up from reference TRBV7-6 and TRBJ2-2): GAGVSQSPRYKVTKRGQDVALRCDPISGHVSLYWYRQALGQGPEFLTYFNYEAQQDKSGLPNDRFSAERPEGSISTLTIQRTEQRDSAMYRCASSLGREGNTGELFFGEGSRLTVL.

V gene TRBV7-9 combines with J gene TRBJ2-3; D is possibly TRBD2 (5 bases). The CDR3 totals 14 residues. Germline V gene sequence: CDR1 SEHNR, CDR2 FQNEAQ (reference sequence). Trimming cost V 3 bases and J 3 bases, with 10 bases left between them. The CDR3 sequence is CASSLSWRTDTQYF. CDR3 bases: TGTGCCAGCAGCTTGAGCTGGAGGACAGATACGCAGTATTTT.

This clonotype was seen more than once but under ten times. This CDR3 is CASSQTAAAMNTEAFF. CDR3 DNA sequence: TGCGCCAGCAGCCAAACGGCAGCAGCTATGAACACTGAAGCTTTCTTT. The V gene is TRBV4-3, the J gene TRBJ1-1, with D uncertain. The germline V gene encodes CDR1 LGHNA and CDR2 YSLEER. The CDR3 loop spans 16 amino acids. Trimming stripped 2 bases from V and 0 bases from J, with 13 bases between.

The chain is built from TRBV9 and TRBJ2-1; D call uncertain. The CDR3 has 14 amino acids. Trimming cost V 1 base and J 8 bases, with 13 bases left between them. The germline gives CDR1 SGDLS, CDR2 YYNGEE. CDR3 amino acids: CASSVMATIDEQFF. In DNA form, the CDR3 reads TGTGCCAGCAGCGTAATGGCTACCATCGATGAGCAGTTCTTC.

This clonotype came up a few times. CDR3 sequence (DNA): TGTGCCAGCAGTGAAGCTCCTCTGGGGGGGGGTCCCATGAACACTGAAGCTTTCTTT. It translates to CASSEAPLGGGPMNTEAFF. The V gene is TRBV6-1, the J gene TRBJ1-1, with a weak D call TRBD1 (5 bases). Germline V gene sequence: CDR1 MNHNS, CDR2 SASEGT. The CDR3 sequence is 19 residues long. Trimming pared 0 bases from V and 0 bases from J, leaving 20 bases between.

The chain carries TRBV20-1 and TRBJ2-3, with 10 positions matching TRBD2. Germline assignment: CDR1 DFQATT and CDR2 SNEGSKA (reference sequence). The CDR3 consists of 14 residues. The trim removed 6 bases at V and 1 base at J, leaving 4 bases unmatched. CDR3 nucleotide sequence: TGCAGTGCCCACGGGACTAGCGGCACAGATACGCAGTATTTT. This codes for CSAHGTSGTDTQYF.

V gene TRBV20-1 combines with J gene TRBJ2-5; D is perhaps TRBD2 (5 bases). Per the germline V gene, CDR1 is DFQATT and CDR2 is SNEGSKA (reference sequence). This CDR3 has 18 amino acids. With 1 base removed from V and 1 base from J, the gap between germline ends came to 22 bases. In DNA form, the CDR3 reads TGCAGTGCTAGAGGGGGTGAGGAACTAGACGTCCCCCAAGAGACCCAGTACTTC. Encoded protein: CSARGGEELDVPQETQYF.

This clonotype has at least ten counts. V and J are TRBV30 and TRBJ1-1; D perhaps matches TRBD1 (5 bases). The V end was cut by 5 bases, the J end by 4 bases, with 17 bases between. Germline lookup yields CDR1 GTSNPN and CDR2 SVGIG (reference sequence). The CDR3 consists of 14 residues. DNA of the CDR3: TGTGCCTGGGCCGTAGGAGTGAGGGGCACTGAAGCTTTCTTT. This gives the protein CAWAVGVRGTEAFF.

This clonotype came up a few times. This chain uses TRBV20-1 with TRBJ2-7; 8 nucleotides align to TRBD2. Trimming at V came to 0 bases and at J to 2 bases, leaving 6 bases not matched to a gene. Germline V lookup: CDR1 DFQATT, CDR2 SNEGSKA (reference sequence). This CDR3 region has 15 residues. This CDR3 is CSAREPTSVTYEQYF. The CDR3, as DNA: TGCAGTGCTAGAGAACCGACTAGCGTTACCTACGAGCAGTACTTC.

V and J are TRBV5-6 and TRBJ2-1, with 9 bases lining up with TRBD2. Germline CDR1 and CDR2: SGHDT and YYEEEE. The CDR3 is 15 amino acids. V shed 2 bases and J 4 bases; nucleotides not matched to a gene: 4. The DNA for the CDR3 is TGTGCCAGCAGCTTCGCTAGCGGGGCATACAATGAGCAGTTCTTC. Translating it yields CASSFASGAYNEQFF.

Many counts were recorded for this clonotype. V is TRBV4-3 and J is TRBJ2-6; no clear D. V was shortened by 0 bases and J by 0 bases, with 9 bases between the two germline ends. Looked up from germline, CDR1 is LGHNA and CDR2 is YSLEER. CDR3 size: 17 residues. The CDR3 protein is CASSQDRASSGANVLTF. The CDR3 coding sequence is TGCGCCAGCAGCCAAGATAGAGCTAGCTCTGGGGCCAACGTCCTGACTTTC.

The gene calls are TRBV4-3 and TRBJ2-4; D gene ambiguous. Germline V lookup: CDR1 LGHNA, CDR2 YSLEER. CDR3 length: 13 amino acids. Trimming left V 4 bases short and J 6 bases short, with 10 bases between. The CDR3 DNA reads as TGCGCCAGCAGCCCGGCGGTTGGAAACATTCAGTACTTC. Protein product: CASSPAVGNIQYF.

This clonotype has more than one count but fewer than ten. The V and J genes are TRBV11-2 and TRBJ2-7, with unresolved D. Germline CDR1 and CDR2: SGHAT and FQNNGV. The CDR3 is 12 residues long. V was cut by 4 bases and J by 4 bases, with 8 bases left in between. The chain's CDR3 is CASSYLPYEQYF. CDR3 sequence (DNA): TGTGCCAGCAGCTACCTACCTTACGAGCAGTACTTC.

This clonotype appeared many times. The chain is built from TRBV12-3 or TRBV12-4 and TRBJ2-2, with a possible D match to TRBD1 (6 bases). CDR3 length: 12 residues. V dropped 6 bases and J dropped 7 bases, with 9 bases sitting between them. The CDR3 DNA is TGTGCCAGCAGCTACAGGGTCGGGGAGCTGTTTTTT. Translated: CASSYRVGELFF.

This clonotype appeared many times. V gene TRBV12-3 or TRBV12-4 combines with J gene TRBJ2-1; possible D gene TRBD2, 5 bases. The CDR3 has 12 amino acids. V gave up 4 bases and J gave up 7 bases, with 8 bases separating them. Here the CDR3 reads CASSSGLNEQFF. The CDR3 nucleotides read TGTGCCAGCAGTTCAGGACTGAATGAGCAGTTCTTC.

This clonotype was detected ten times or more. The gene calls are TRBV9 and TRBJ1-1, with D perhaps matching TRBD1 (6 bases). Germline V gene lookup returns CDR1 SGDLS and CDR2 YYNGEE. Trimming shortened V by 1 base and J by 5 bases, and 18 bases separated the two germline ends. This CDR3 is 16 amino acids long. The CDR3 DNA reads TGTGCCAGCAGCGTAAATCGAGGAGGGGGGGGGACTGAAGCTTTCTTT. It translates to CASSVNRGGGGTEAFF. Using reference TRBV9 and TRBJ1-1 for the parts outside the CDR3, the full variable domain is DSGVTQTPKHLITATGQRVTLRCSPRSGDLSVYWYQQSLDQGLQFLIQYYNGEERAKGNILERFSAQQFPDLHSELNLSSLELGDSALYFCASSVNRGGGGTEAFFGQGTRLTVV.

This clonotype was observed many times. The chain couples TRBV6-5 to TRBJ2-4; the D is unclear. Germline CDR1 is MNHEY and CDR2 is SVGAGI. Trimming stripped 3 bases from V and 2 bases from J, with 5 bases between. The CDR3 length is 13 residues. In DNA form, the CDR3 reads TGTGCCAGCAGTTATGGGCCCAAAAACATTCAGTACTTC. Its protein is CASSYGPKNIQYF.

The chain combines TRBV30 with TRBJ2-7; 8 bases agree with TRBD2. Germline V gene sequence: CDR1 GTSNPN, CDR2 SVGIG (reference sequence). This CDR3 contains 14 residues. V trimming: 0 bases; J trimming: 3 bases; junction bases outside the gene matches: 4. The CDR3 coding sequence is TGTGCCTGGAGTGTCGGGCTAGCGGGCTACGAGCAGTACTTC. This translates into CAWSVGLAGYEQYF.

The V call is TRBV19, the J call TRBJ2-1, with D possibly matching TRBD1 (6 bases). The V end lost 2 bases, the J end lost 0 bases, and 8 bases lay between the germline ends. The CDR3 loop spans 15 amino acids. Germline lookup yields CDR1 LNHDA and CDR2 SQIVND (reference sequence). In nucleotides, the CDR3 is TGTGCCAGTAGTATAACAGGGAGCTCCTACAATGAGCAGTTCTTC. The encoded protein is CASSITGSSYNEQFF.